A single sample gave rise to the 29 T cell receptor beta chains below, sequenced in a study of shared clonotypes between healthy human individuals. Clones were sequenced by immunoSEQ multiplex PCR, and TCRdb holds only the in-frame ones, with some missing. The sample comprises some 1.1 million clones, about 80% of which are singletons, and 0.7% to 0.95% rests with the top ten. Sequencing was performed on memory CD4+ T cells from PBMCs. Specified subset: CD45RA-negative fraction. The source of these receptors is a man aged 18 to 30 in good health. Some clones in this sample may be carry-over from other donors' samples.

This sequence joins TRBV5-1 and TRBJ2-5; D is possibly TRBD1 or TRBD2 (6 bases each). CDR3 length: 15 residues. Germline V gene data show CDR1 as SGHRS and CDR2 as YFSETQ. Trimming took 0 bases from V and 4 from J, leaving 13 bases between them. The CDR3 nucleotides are TGCGCCAGCAGCTTGGCTTTGGGGGGCGGAGAGACCCAGTACTTC. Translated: CASSLALGGGETQYF.

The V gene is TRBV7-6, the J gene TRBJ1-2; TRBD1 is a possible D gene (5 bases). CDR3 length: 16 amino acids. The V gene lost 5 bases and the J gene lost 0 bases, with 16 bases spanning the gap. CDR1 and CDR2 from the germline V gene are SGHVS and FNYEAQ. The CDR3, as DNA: TGTGCCAGCAGCCCCCGTGATGGGGCCTCTAACTATGGCTACACCTTC. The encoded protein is CASSPRDGASNYGYTF.

The CDR3 loop is CASSLKRGDTGELFF. CDR3 DNA sequence: TGTGCCAGCAGCTTAAAGAGGGGGGACACCGGGGAGCTGTTTTTT. This chain uses TRBV7-2 with TRBJ2-2; D is tentatively TRBD1 or TRBD2 (6 bases each). V was clipped by 2 bases and J by 3 bases, with 10 bases between them. In germline, CDR1 is SGHTA, CDR2 FQGNSA. This CDR3 comprises 15 residues.

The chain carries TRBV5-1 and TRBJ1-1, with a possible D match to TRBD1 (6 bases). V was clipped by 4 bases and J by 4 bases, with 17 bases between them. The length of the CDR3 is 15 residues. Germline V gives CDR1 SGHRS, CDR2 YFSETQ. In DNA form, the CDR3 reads TGCGCCAGCAGCCCCACGGCGGGGGCATTCACTGAAGCTTTCTTT. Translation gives CASSPTAGAFTEAFF.

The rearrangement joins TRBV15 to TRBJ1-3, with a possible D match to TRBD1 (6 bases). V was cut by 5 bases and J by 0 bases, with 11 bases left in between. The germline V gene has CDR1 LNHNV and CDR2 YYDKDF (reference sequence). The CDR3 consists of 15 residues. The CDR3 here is CATSPGDFSGNTIYF. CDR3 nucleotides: TGTGCCACCAGCCCAGGGGATTTCTCTGGAAACACCATATATTTT.

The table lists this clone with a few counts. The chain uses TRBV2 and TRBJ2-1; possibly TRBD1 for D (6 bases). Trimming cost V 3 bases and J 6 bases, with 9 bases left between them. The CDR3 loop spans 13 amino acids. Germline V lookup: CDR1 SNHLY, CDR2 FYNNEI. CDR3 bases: TGTGCCAGCAGTGAGGACAGCATCAATGAGCAGTTCTTC. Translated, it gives CASSEDSINEQFF.

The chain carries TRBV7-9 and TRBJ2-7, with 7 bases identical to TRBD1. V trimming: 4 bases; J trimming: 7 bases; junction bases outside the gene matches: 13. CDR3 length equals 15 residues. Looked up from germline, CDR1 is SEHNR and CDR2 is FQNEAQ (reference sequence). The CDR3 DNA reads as TGTGCCAGCAGCTCCACCACGGGACAGTCGGAGGAGCAGTACTTC. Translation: CASSSTTGQSEEQYF.

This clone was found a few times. As DNA, the CDR3 is TGCGCCAGCAGCTTGGCTAGCGGCGCTCAAGAGACCCAGTACTTC. Translation: CASSLASGAQETQYF. The J gene is TRBJ2-5, the V gene TRBV5-1; 7 nucleotides match TRBD2. The CDR3 covers 15 residues. V dropped 0 bases and J dropped 2; count of bases not matched to a gene: 4. Germline V lookup: CDR1 SGHRS, CDR2 YFSETQ.

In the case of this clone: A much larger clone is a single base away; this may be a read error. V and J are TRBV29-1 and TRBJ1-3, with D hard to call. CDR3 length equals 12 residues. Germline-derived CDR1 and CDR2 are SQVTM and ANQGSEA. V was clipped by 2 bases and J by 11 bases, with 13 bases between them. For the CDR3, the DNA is TGCAGCGTTGAATCCGGCGTGGACGCCATATATTTT. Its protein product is CSVESGVDAIYF.

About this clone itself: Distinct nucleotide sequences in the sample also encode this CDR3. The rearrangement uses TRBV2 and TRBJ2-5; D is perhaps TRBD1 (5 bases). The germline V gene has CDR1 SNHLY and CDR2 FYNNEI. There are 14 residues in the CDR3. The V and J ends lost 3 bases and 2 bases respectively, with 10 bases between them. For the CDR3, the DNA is TGTGCCAGCAGTGAGCAGGGTGGGCAAGAGACCCAGTACTTC. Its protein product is CASSEQGGQETQYF.

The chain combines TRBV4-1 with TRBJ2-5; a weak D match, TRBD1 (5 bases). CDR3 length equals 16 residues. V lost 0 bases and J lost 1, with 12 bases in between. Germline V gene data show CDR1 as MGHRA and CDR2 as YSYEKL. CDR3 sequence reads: CASSQDNRRLQETQYF. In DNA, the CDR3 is TGCGCCAGCAGCCAAGACAACAGGCGACTCCAAGAGACCCAGTACTTC.

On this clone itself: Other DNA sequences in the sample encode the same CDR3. The DNA of the CDR3 is TGTGCCAGCACGGGACAGACCTACACTGAAGCTTTCTTT. As protein: CASTGQTYTEAFF. The rearrangement joins TRBV28 to TRBJ1-1; the match to TRBD1 covers 7 bases. J was trimmed by 3 bases and V by 7 bases; bases with no gene match: 5. The CDR3 has 13 amino acids. Germline V gives CDR1 MDHEN, CDR2 SYDVKM. Drawing the rest from reference TRBV28 and TRBJ1-1, the complete variable domain is DVKVTQSSRYLVKRTGEKVFLECVQDMDHENMFWYRQDPGLGLRLIYFSYDVKMKEKGDIPEGYSVSREKKERFSLILESASTNQTSMYLCASTGQTYTEAFFGQGTRLTVV.

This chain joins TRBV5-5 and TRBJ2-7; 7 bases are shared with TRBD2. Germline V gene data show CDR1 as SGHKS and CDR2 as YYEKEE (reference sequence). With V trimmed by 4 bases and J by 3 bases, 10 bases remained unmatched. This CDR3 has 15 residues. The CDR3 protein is CASSNSPSGLYEQYF. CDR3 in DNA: TGTGCCAGCAGCAATTCCCCTAGCGGCCTCTACGAGCAGTACTTC.

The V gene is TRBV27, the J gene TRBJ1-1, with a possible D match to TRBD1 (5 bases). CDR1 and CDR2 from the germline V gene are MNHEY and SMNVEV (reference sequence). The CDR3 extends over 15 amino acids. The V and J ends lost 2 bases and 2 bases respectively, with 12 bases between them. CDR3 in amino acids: CASSLRPGPNTEAFF. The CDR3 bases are TGTGCCAGCAGTTTACGTCCAGGGCCCAACACTGAAGCTTTCTTT.

The CDR3 loop reads CASSFSGWAASEQYF. The CDR3 DNA reads as TGCGCCAGCAGCTTTTCAGGGTGGGCCGCTTCCGAGCAGTACTTC. The chain combines TRBV5-1 with TRBJ2-7; tentative D call: TRBD1 (5 bases). Germline CDR1 is SGHRS and CDR2 is YFSETQ. Trimming stripped 2 bases from V and 6 bases from J, with 18 bases between. The CDR3 sequence is 15 residues long.

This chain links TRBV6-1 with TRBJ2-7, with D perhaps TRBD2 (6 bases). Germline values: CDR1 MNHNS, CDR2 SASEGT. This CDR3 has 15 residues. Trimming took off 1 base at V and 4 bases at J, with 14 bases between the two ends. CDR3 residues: CASSEGLDGGYEQYF. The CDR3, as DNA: TGTGCCAGCAGTGAAGGGTTGGACGGGGGATACGAGCAGTACTTC.

The CDR3 loop reads CASTRGVVQIRSYF. The DNA for the CDR3 is TGTGCCAGCACCAGGGGGGTAGTACAGATACGGTCGTATTTT. This sequence joins TRBV28 and TRBJ2-3, with D possibly matching TRBD1 (7 bases). CDR3 length: 14 residues. Germline V CDR1 and CDR2: MDHEN, SYDVKM. V shed 7 bases and J shed 14 bases, with 25 bases lying between them.

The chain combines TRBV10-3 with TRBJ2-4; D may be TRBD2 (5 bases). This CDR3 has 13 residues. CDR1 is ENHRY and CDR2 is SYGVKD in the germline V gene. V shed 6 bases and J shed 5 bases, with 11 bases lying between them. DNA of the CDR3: TGTGCCATCAGGAGCGGCGGAGAAAACATTCAGTACTTC. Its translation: CAIRSGGENIQYF.

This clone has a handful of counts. CDR3 sequence: CASSIGSQGAGQPQHF. The CDR3, as DNA: TGTGCCAGTAGTATAGGTAGTCAGGGGGCCGGTCAGCCCCAGCATTTT. The chain uses TRBV19 and TRBJ1-5; 8 bases map to TRBD1. Germline assignment: CDR1 LNHDA and CDR2 SQIVND (reference sequence). The CDR3 is 16 residues long. The J segment lost 6 bases and the V segment lost 1 base, leaving 8 bases of the junction unmatched.

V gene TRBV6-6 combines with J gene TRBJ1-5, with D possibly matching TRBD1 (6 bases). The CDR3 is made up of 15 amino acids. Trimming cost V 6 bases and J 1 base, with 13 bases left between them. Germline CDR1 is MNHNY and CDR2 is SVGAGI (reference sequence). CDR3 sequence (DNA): TGTGCCAGCAGACTACAGGGAGCCAGCAATCAGCCCCAGCATTTT. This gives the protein CASRLQGASNQPQHF.

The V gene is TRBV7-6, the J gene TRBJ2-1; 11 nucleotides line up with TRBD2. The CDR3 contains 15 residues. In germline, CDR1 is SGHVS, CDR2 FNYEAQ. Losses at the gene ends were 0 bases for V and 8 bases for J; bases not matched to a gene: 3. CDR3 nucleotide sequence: TGTGCCAGCAGCTTAGCTAGCGGGAGGGGGTATGAGCAGTTCTTC. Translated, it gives CASSLASGRGYEQFF.

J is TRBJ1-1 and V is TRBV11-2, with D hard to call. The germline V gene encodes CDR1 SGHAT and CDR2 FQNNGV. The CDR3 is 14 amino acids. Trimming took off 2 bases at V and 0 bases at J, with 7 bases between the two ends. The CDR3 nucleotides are TGTGCCAGCAGCTTATCCCGATTGAACACTGAAGCTTTCTTT. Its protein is CASSLSRLNTEAFF.

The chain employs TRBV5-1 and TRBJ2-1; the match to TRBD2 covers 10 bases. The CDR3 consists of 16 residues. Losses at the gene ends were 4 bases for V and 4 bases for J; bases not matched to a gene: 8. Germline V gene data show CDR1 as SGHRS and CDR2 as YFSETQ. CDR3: CASSMLAGVDYNEQFF. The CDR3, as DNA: TGCGCCAGCAGCATGCTAGCGGGAGTCGATTACAATGAGCAGTTCTTC. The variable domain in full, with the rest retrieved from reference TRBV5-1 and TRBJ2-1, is KAGVTQTPRYLIKTRGQQVTLSCSPISGHRSVSWYQQTPGQGLQFLFEYFSETQRNKGNFPGRFSGRQFSNSRSEMNVSTLELGDSALYLCASSMLAGVDYNEQFFGPGTRLTVL.

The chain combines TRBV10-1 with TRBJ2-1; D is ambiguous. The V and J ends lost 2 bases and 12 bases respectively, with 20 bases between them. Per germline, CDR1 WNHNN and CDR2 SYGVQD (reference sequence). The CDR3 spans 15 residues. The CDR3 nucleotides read TGCGCCAGCAGTGAGAGGTATGGTGGTAGCACGCGGCAGTTCTTC. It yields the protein CASSERYGGSTRQFF.

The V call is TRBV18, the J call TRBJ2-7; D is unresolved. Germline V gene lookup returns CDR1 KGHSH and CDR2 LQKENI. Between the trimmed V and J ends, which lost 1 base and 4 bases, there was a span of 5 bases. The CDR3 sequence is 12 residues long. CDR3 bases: TGTGCCAGCTCACCACTAGGGTACGAGCAGTACTTC. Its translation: CASSPLGYEQYF.

The CDR3 DNA reads as TGCGCCAGCAGCTTGGAGGACGCCGAATGGAGAGGCACTGAAGCTTTCTTT. Its protein product is CASSLEDAEWRGTEAFF. The chain links TRBV5-1 to TRBJ1-1; no firm D call. The CDR3 spans 17 residues. Trimming pared 0 bases from V and 4 bases from J, leaving 19 bases between. Germline-derived CDR1 and CDR2 are SGHRS and YFSETQ.

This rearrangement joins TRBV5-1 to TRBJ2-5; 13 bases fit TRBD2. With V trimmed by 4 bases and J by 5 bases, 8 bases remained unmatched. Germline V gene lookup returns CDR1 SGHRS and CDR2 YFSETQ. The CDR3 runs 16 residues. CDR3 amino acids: CASSPGLAGVLETQYF. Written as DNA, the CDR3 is TGCGCCAGCAGCCCTGGACTAGCGGGAGTATTGGAGACCCAGTACTTC. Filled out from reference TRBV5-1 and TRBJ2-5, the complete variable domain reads KAGVTQTPRYLIKTRGQQVTLSCSPISGHRSVSWYQQTPGQGLQFLFEYFSETQRNKGNFPGRFSGRQFSNSRSEMNVSTLELGDSALYLCASSPGLAGVLETQYFGPGTRLLVL.

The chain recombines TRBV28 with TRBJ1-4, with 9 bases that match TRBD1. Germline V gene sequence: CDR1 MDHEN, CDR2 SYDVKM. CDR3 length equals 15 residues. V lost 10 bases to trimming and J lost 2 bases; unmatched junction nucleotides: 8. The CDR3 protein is CATTGGVRTNEKLFF. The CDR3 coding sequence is TGTGCCACCACAGGGGGCGTTAGGACTAATGAAAAACTGTTTTTT.

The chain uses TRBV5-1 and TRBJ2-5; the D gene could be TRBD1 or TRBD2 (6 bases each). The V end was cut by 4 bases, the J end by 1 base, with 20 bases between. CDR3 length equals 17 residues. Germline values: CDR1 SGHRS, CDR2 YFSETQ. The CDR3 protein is CASSPTLGGRTQETQYF. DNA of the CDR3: TGCGCCAGCAGCCCCACGCTTGGGGGGCGGACCCAAGAGACCCAGTACTTC.